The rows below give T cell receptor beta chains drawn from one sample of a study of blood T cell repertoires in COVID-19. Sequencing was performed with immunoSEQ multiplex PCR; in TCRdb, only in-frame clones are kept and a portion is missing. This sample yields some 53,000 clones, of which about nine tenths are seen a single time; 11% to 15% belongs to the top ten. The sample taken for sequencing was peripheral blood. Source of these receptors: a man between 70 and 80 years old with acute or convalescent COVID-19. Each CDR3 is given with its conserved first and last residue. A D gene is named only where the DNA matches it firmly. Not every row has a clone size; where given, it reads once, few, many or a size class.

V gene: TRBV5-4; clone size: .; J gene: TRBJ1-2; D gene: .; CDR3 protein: CASSLGKQVSGNYGYTF; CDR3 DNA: TGTGCCAGCAGCTTGGGGAAACAGGTCTCGGGTAACTATGGCTACACCTTC
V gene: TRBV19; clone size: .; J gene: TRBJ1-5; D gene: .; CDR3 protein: CASLLRDSSNQPQHF; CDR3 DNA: TGTGCCAGCCTCCTCAGGGATAGTAGCAATCAGCCCCAGCATTTT
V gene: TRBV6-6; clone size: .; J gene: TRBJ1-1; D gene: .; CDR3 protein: CASSYSTTMVAEAFF; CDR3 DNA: TGTGCCAGCAGTTACTCGACGACAATGGTCGCTGAAGCTTTCTTT
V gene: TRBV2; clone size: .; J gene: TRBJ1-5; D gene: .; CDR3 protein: CASSESSGGNQPQHF; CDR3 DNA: TGTGCCAGCAGTGAATCCTCGGGGGGCAATCAGCCCCAGCATTTT
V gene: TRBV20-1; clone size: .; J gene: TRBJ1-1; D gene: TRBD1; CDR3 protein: CSASGTGNTEAFF; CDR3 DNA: TGCAGTGCTAGTGGGACAGGGAACACTGAAGCTTTCTTT
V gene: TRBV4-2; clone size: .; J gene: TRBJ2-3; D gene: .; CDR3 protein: CASSFAPTGSSTDTQYF; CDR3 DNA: TGTGCCAGCAGCTTCGCTCCGACAGGTTCTAGCACAGATACGCAGTATTTT
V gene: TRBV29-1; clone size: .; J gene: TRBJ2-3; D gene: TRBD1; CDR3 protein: CSVDRRQGPDTQYF; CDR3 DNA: TGCAGCGTTGATCGACGACAGGGTCCCGATACGCAGTATTTT
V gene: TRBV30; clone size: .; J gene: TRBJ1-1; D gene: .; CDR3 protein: CAWRWALNTEAFF; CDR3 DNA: TGTGCCTGGAGGTGGGCCCTAAACACTGAAGCTTTCTTT
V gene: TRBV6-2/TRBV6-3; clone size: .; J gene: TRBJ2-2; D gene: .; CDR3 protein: CASSYSLDSNTGELFF; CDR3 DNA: TGTGCCAGCAGTTACTCTCTGGACAGTAACACCGGGGAGCTGTTTTTT
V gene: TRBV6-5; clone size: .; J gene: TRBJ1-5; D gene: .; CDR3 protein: CASSYRQDQPQHF; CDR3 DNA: TGTGCCAGCAGTTACCGACAGGATCAGCCCCAGCATTTT
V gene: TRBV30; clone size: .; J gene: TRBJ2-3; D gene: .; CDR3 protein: CAWTKGRGDTQYF; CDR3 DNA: TGTGCCTGGACCAAGGGCCGGGGAGATACGCAGTATTTT
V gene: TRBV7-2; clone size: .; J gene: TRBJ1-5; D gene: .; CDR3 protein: CASSLGRINQPQHF; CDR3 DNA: TGTGCCAGCAGCTTGGGGCGGATAAATCAGCCCCAGCATTTT
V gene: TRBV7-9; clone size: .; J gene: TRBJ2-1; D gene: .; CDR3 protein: CASKRQNDNEQFF; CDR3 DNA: TGTGCCAGCAAGAGACAGAACGACAATGAGCAGTTCTTC
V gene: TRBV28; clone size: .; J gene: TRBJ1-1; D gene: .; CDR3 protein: CASSSNTEAFF; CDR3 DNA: TGTGCCAGCAGTTCTAACACTGAAGCTTTCTTT
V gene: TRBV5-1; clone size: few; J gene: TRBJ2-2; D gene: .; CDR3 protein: CASSSGTGELFF; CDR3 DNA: TGCGCCAGCAGCTCGGGAACCGGGGAGCTGTTTTTT
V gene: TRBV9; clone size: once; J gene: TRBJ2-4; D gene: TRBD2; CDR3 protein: CASSVALAGGKINIQYF; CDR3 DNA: TGTGCCAGCAGCGTCGCTTTAGCGGGAGGGAAAATCAACATTCAGTACTTC
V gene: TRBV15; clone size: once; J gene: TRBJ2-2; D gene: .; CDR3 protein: CATSRDPGKKPYTGELFF; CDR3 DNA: TGTGCCACCAGCAGAGATCCAGGGAAGAAACCCTACACCGGGGAGCTGTTTTTT
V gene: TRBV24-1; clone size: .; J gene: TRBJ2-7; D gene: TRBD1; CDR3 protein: CATSDSRTGKIYEQYF; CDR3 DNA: TGTGCCACCAGTGATTCGCGGACAGGGAAAATCTACGAGCAGTACTTC
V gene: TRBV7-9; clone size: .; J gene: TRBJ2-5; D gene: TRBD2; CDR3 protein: CASSLLAGRMYQETQYF; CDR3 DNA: TGTGCCAGCAGCTTACTAGCGGGGCGAATGTACCAAGAGACCCAGTACTTC
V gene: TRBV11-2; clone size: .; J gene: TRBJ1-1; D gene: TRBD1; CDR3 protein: CASSKGQIQNTEAFF; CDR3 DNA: TGTGCCAGCAGCAAGGGACAGATTCAGAACACTGAAGCTTTCTTT
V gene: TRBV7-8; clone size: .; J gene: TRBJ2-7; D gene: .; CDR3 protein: CASRQGHEQYF; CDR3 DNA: TGTGCCAGCAGACAGGGTCACGAGCAGTACTTC
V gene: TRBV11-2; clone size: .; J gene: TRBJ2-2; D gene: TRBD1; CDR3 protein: CASAKRQGIGELFF; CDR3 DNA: TGTGCCAGCGCCAAAAGACAGGGAATCGGGGAGCTGTTTTTT